This T cell receptor beta chain originates from a study of blood T cell repertoires in COVID-19. For the study at large: Collection of acute and convalescent COVID-19 samples took place in the United States, Italy and Spain. Sources were T cells, B-cell-depleted T cells, or PBMCs; the material itself was cDNA or gDNA.

One Seattle source followed patients from active infection through their disease course. CDR1 and CDR2 (germline): SGHNT, YYREEE (reference sequence). With V trimmed by 0 bases and J by 5 bases, 12 bases remained unmatched. The CDR3 extends over 18 amino acids. Under the authors' procedure: Reference gene primer amplification yielded estimated nucleated cell counts. Sequencing used immunoSEQ multiplex PCR; TCRdb keeps in-frame clones, though not all of them. For V, J and clone size, that table is used; D and trimming come from the DNA. This sample has roughly 200,000 clones; approximately 88% occur once, and the top ten carry 6% to 7%.

This clonotype was obtained from a middle-aged woman with COVID-19, enrolled during active disease. V usage is TRBV5-4 and J usage is TRBJ2-2; 8 bases are shared with TRBD2. Sequencing was performed on peripheral blood. CDR3 bases: TGTGCCAGCAGCTTGGTAGGCGGGAGGCCCTCGGGGACCGGGGAGCTGTTTTTT. It codes for CASSLVGGRPSGTGELFF.